The clone carrying this T cell receptor (beta chain) was observed a handful of times. Antigen unknown. This sample is drawn from a study of CD8+ T cells in alopecia areata. General observations from the study: Scalp repertoires also include resident alphabeta T cells from normal skin. With patients, TCR sharing proved less clear than in mice, a difference possibly related to HLA.

The sequencing template was cDNA reverse transcribed from extracted RNA. Profiling relied on immunoSEQ multiplex PCR, and the TCRdb table lists in-frame clones only, not all of them. The sample gives about 150,000 clones, around 47% of which show up once; around 6.8% is in the top ten. Alopecia areata patients had lesional scalp punch biopsies and peripheral blood taken from them. Trimming removed 1 base from V and 5 bases from J; junction bases left unmatched: 4. CDR3 length: 14 amino acids. Looked up from germline, CDR1 is SGHNT and CDR2 is YYREEE (reference sequence). Input material: CD4+ T cells sorted from blood. This sequence was found in a human donor with alopecia areata. The V gene is TRBV5-4, the J gene TRBJ2-5; the match to TRBD1 covers 8 bases. As DNA, the CDR3 is TGTGCCAGCAGCTTGCAGGGGGCGATTGAGACCCAGTACTTC. It translates to CASSLQGAIETQYF.